The sequence of this T cell receptor beta chain was determined in a study of blood T cell repertoires in COVID-19. Study summary: Material from acute and convalescent COVID-19 was sourced from the United States, Italy and Spain.

The assay was immunoSEQ multiplex PCR, and TCRdb's table has in-frame clones only and misses some. The sample gives around 40,000 clones, roughly 86% of which show up once; 14% is in the top ten. Specimen: peripheral blood. The clonotype originates from a human donor in a cohort sampled during active COVID-19.

The CDR3 DNA is TGTGCCTGGAGTGTACCCGCCTTTACAGGGACCTACGAGCAGTACTTC. This codes for CAWSVPAFTGTYEQYF. The J gene is TRBJ2-7, the V gene TRBV30; tentative D call: TRBD1 (6 bases). In germline, CDR1 is GTSNPN, CDR2 SVGIG (reference sequence). This CDR3 spans 16 amino acids. Trimming left V 0 bases short and J 2 bases short, with 17 bases between.